This passage covers 18 T cell receptor beta chains from one sample sequenced in a study of OX40 agonist ivuxolimab in advanced cancers. Clones were sequenced by immunoSEQ multiplex PCR, and TCRdb holds only the in-frame ones, with some missing. The table shows 65,000 to 75,000 clones, with 85% occurring only once. Specimen: CD4+ or CD8+ T cells sorted from blood, collected in a trial of the OX40 agonist ivuxolimab. The origin of the receptors is an adult with an advanced solid tumor such as melanoma, head and neck, liver or kidney cancer.

In nucleotides, the CDR3 is TGTGCCAGCAGCTTAGATCCGGGCAGATACCAAGAGACCCAGTACTTC. Residues: CASSLDPGRYQETQYF. The chain links TRBV11-2 to TRBJ2-5, with no clear D. The CDR3 runs 16 residues. The ends were cut back, 0 bases at V and 0 bases at J, with 11 bases in the middle. In germline, CDR1 is SGHAT, CDR2 FQNNGV.

The rearrangement joins TRBV5-1 to TRBJ1-4; TRBD1 aligns across 7 bases. The CDR3 runs to 15 residues. With V trimmed by 3 bases and J by 5 bases, 7 bases remained unmatched. CDR1 is SGHRS and CDR2 is YFSETQ in the germline V gene. DNA of the CDR3: TGCGCCAGCAGCTCGACCGACAGGGCGAATGAAAAACTGTTTTTT. Translated: CASSSTDRANEKLFF.

J is TRBJ2-5 and V is TRBV6-5, with a possible D match to TRBD2 (7 bases). The closer fit of TRBJ2-7 to the DNA end suggests the J call may be wrong. CDR1 is MNHEY, CDR2 SVGAGI, per germline. The CDR3 contains 12 residues. CDR3 in amino acids: CATRGGGYEQYF. Here the CDR3 DNA reads TGTGCCACCAGGGGAGGGGGCTACGAGCAGTACTTC.

This clone was seen only a few times. CDR3 sequence (DNA): TGTGCCAGCAGTGATGGGGTCCAGGGGACAGCAACTAATGAAAAACTGTTTTTT. Translated, it gives CASSDGVQGTATNEKLFF. The V and J genes are TRBV6-1 and TRBJ1-4; 7 bases align to TRBD1. Germline V gives CDR1 MNHNS, CDR2 SASEGT. With 3 bases clipped from V and 0 bases from J, the junction kept 10 bases outside the gene matches. The CDR3 contains 18 residues.

Here the CDR3 reads CASSTGRNINQPQHF. CDR3 coding DNA: TGTGCCAGCAGCACCGGGCGGAACATCAATCAGCCCCAGCATTTT. V usage is TRBV21-1 and J usage is TRBJ1-5. TRBV21-1 is deemed a pseudogene. The CDR3 is 15 residues long.

The DNA for the CDR3 is TGTGCCAGTAGTATAGTGAGAGGGTCTGGATACGAGCAGTACTTC. Translation gives CASSIVRGSGYEQYF. V usage is TRBV19 and J usage is TRBJ2-7, with D possibly TRBD2 on 5 matching bases. The CDR3 is 15 amino acids. Germline CDR1 reads LNHDA; CDR2 reads SQIVND (reference sequence). Trimming pared 1 base from V and 4 bases from J, leaving 14 bases between.

Only one count was recorded for this clone. The CDR3 DNA sequence: TGTGCCACCAGCAGAGGGCGGAGGGCTAGCGGGAGGCAAGAGACCCAGTACTTC. This sequence encodes CATSRGRRASGRQETQYF. The chain has TRBV15 and TRBJ2-5, with 11 bases identical to TRBD2. In germline, CDR1 is LNHNV, CDR2 YYDKDF (reference sequence). The CDR3 is made up of 18 amino acids. V shed 1 base and J 2 bases; nucleotides not matched to a gene: 9.

Turning to this clone: The junction does not match germline at one end; this may be a read error. V usage is TRBV7-7 and J usage is TRBJ2-1; D not resolved. This CDR3 is built from 12 residues. Germline V gene lookup returns CDR1 SSHAT and CDR2 FNYEAQ (reference sequence). CDR3 nucleotides: TGTGCTAGCACCCACCTCTACAATGAGCAGTTCTTC. This gives the protein CASTHLYNEQFF. The full variable domain, its missing parts supplied by reference TRBV7-7 and TRBJ2-1, is GAGVSQSPRYKVTKRGQDVTLRCDPISSHATLYWYQQALGQGPEFLTYFNYEAQPDKSGLPSDRFSAERPEGSISTLTIQRTEQRDSAMYRCASTHLYNEQFFGPGTRLTVL.

V gene TRBV7-9 combines with J gene TRBJ2-5; 7 bases align to TRBD1. V dropped 6 bases and J dropped 5; count of bases not matched to a gene: 3. Germline V lookup: CDR1 SEHNR, CDR2 FQNEAQ (reference sequence). The CDR3 consists of 12 residues. CDR3 nucleotides: TGTGCCAGCAGTTCACAGGGGGAGACCCAGTACTTC. Its protein product is CASSSQGETQYF.

V and J are TRBV11-2 and TRBJ2-7; D call uncertain. This CDR3 has 13 residues. Trimming pared 5 bases from V and 7 bases from J, leaving 15 bases between. Germline lookup yields CDR1 SGHAT and CDR2 FQNNGV. CDR3 region: CASSPAPPQEQYF. The CDR3 DNA sequence: TGTGCCAGCAGCCCCGCGCCCCCTCAAGAGCAGTACTTC.

CDR3 amino acids: CASSLASGLETQYF. CDR3 sequence (DNA): TGTGCCAGCAGCTTAGCCTCAGGGTTGGAGACCCAGTACTTC. This chain links TRBV7-2 with TRBJ2-5, with D tentatively TRBD1 (5 bases). The ends were cut back, 0 bases at V and 5 bases at J, with 10 bases in the middle. CDR1 SGHTA and CDR2 FQGNSA come from the germline V gene. This CDR3 comprises 14 residues.

V gene TRBV2 combines with J gene TRBJ1-5, with TRBD1 identical over 8 bases. J gave up 2 bases and V 7 bases, and 10 bases lay outside the gene matches. Germline V gene lookup returns CDR1 SNHLY and CDR2 FYNNEI. There are 16 residues in the CDR3. This CDR3 reads CASMVDRGGGNQPQHF. Written as DNA, the CDR3 is TGTGCCAGCATGGTAGACAGGGGCGGTGGCAATCAGCCCCAGCATTTT.

This chain connects TRBV5-3 to TRBJ2-5; the D gene is possibly TRBD2 (6 bases). TRBV5-3 is noted as an ORF with a role that remains uncertain. V lost 0 bases and J lost 5, with 14 bases in between. The CDR3 length is 15 residues. CDR3 region: CARSLARGSWETQYF. Here the CDR3 DNA reads TGTGCCAGAAGCTTGGCCCGGGGGAGCTGGGAGACCCAGTACTTC.

The chain employs TRBV10-3 and TRBJ1-2, with D possibly matching TRBD1 (5 bases). Trimming took 0 bases from V and 7 from J, leaving 12 bases between them. The CDR3 is made up of 14 amino acids. From germline, CDR1 is ENHRY and CDR2 SYGVKD. Written as DNA, the CDR3 is TGTGCCATCAGTGAGTCGGGACGCCGCGGTGGCTACACCTTC. It specifies CAISESGRRGGYTF.

The chain combines TRBV7-2 with TRBJ1-2, with D perhaps matching TRBD1 (6 bases). The V and J ends lost 5 bases and 0 bases respectively, with 13 bases between them. CDR1 and CDR2 (germline): SGHTA, FQGNSA. This CDR3 spans 15 amino acids. CDR3 residues: CASSPRQAANYGYTF. CDR3 DNA: TGTGCCAGCAGCCCAAGACAGGCCGCTAACTATGGCTACACCTTC.

The rearrangement links TRBV7-8 to TRBJ2-3; 9 nucleotides align to TRBD2. Germline trimming cut 1 base from V and 5 bases from J; bases unmatched to any gene: 1. CDR3 length equals 14 residues. Germline loops: CDR1 SGHVS, CDR2 FQNEAQ. CDR3 protein: CASSLELAGDTQYF. The DNA of the CDR3 is TGTGCCAGCAGCTTAGAACTAGCGGGAGATACGCAGTATTTT.

This chain joins TRBV10-3 and TRBJ1-2; D gene ambiguous. V lost 0 bases and J 4 bases, leaving 9 bases between the germline ends. There are 14 residues in the CDR3. The germline CDR1 and CDR2 sequences are ENHRY and SYGVKD. In DNA, the CDR3 is TGTGCCATCAGTGAGTCGTCACAAATCTATGGCTACACCTTC. Encoded protein: CAISESSQIYGYTF.

The V and J genes are TRBV2 and TRBJ2-7, with 10 bases aligning to TRBD1. The V and J ends lost 8 bases and 5 bases, in that order; junction bases with no gene match: 12. CDR1 and CDR2 (germline): SNHLY, FYNNEI. CDR3 length: 15 residues. The DNA for the CDR3 is TGTGCCAGCGGGCCTGACAGGGGGCTTTCCAACGAGCAGTACTTC. This sequence encodes CASGPDRGLSNEQYF. Based on the CDR3 plus reference TRBV2 and TRBJ2-7, the full variable domain is EPEVTQTPSHQVTQMGQEVILRCVPISNHLYFYWYRQILGQKVEFLVSFYNNEISEKSEIFDDQFSVERPDGSNFTLKIRSTKLEDSAMYFCASGPDRGLSNEQYFGPGTRLTVT.